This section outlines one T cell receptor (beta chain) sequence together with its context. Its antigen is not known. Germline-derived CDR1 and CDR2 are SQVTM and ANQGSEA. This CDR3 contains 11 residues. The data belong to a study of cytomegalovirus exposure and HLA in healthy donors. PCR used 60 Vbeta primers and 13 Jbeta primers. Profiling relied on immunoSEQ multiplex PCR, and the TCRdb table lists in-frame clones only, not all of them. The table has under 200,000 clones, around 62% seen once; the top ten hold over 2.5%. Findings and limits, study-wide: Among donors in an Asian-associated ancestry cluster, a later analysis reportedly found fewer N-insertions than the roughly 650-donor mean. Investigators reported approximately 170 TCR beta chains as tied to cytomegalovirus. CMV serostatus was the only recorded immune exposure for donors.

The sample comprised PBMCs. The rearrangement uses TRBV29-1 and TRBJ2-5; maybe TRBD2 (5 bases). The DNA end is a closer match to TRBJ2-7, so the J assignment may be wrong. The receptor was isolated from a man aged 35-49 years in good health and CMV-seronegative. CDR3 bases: TGCAGCGTTGAGGGAGCCTACGAGCAGTACTTC. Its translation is CSVEGAYEQYF.